This TCR beta chain was identified in a study of OX40 agonist ivuxolimab in advanced cancers. At the level of the study: Age averaged about 66 years (range about 20 to 79), and 82.7% were male.

Profiling relied on immunoSEQ multiplex PCR, and the TCRdb table lists in-frame clones only, not all of them. The sample carries about 52,000 clones, 86% recorded once. V shed 5 bases and J shed 2 bases, with 15 bases lying between them. CDR3 length: 15 residues. Germline-derived CDR1 and CDR2 are MNHEY and SVGAGI. The starting material was CD4+ or CD8+ T cells sorted from blood, obtained in a trial of the OX40 agonist ivuxolimab. The sequence was obtained from an adult with an advanced solid tumor such as melanoma, head and neck, liver or kidney cancer. The V and J genes are TRBV6-5 and TRBJ1-2; D may be TRBD1 (5 bases). The CDR3 loop reads CASSRDAQSNYGYTF. The CDR3 DNA reads TGTGCCAGCAGTCGGGACGCCCAAAGCAACTATGGCTACACCTTC.